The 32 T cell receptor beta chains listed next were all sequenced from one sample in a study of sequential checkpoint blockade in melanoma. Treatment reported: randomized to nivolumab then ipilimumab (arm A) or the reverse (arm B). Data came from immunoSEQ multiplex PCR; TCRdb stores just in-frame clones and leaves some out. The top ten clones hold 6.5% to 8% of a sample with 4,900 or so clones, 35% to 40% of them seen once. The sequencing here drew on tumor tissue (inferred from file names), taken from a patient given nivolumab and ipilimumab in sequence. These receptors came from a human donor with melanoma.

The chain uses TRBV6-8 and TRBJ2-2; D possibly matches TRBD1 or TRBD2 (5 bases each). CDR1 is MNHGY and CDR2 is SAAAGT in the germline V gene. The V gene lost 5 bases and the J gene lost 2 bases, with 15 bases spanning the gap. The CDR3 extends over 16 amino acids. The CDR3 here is CASSAQGDLNTGELFF. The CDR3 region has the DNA TGTGCCAGCAGTGCCCAGGGAGACCTCAACACCGGGGAGCTGTTTTTT.

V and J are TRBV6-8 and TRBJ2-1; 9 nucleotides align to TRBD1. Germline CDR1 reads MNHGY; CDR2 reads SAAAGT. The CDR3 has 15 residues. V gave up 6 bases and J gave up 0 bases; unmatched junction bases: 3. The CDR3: CASSPGQGSYNEQFF. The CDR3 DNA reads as TGTGCCAGCAGCCCGGGACAGGGCTCCTACAATGAGCAGTTCTTC.

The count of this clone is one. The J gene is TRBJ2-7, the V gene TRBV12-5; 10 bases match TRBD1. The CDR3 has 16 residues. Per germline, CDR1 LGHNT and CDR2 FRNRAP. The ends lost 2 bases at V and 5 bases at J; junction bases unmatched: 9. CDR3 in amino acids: CASGLFAGQGYNEQYF. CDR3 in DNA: TGTGCTAGTGGTTTGTTCGCGGGACAGGGGTACAACGAGCAGTACTTC.

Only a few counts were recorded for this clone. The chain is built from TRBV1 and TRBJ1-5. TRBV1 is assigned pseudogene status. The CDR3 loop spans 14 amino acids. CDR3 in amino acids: CASSQGFSGQPQHF. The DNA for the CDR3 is TGCGCCAGCAGCCAAGGTTTTAGTGGGCAGCCCCAGCATTTT.

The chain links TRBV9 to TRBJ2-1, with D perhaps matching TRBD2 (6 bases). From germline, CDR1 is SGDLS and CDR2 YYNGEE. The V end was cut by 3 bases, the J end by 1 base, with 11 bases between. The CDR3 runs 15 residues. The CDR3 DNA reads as TGTGCCAGCAGCGCGGCGGGAAGTTCCTACAATGAGCAGTTCTTC. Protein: CASSAAGSSYNEQFF.

The CDR3 coding sequence is TGTGCCTGGAGTTACACAGATACGCAGTATTTT. Encoded protein: CAWSYTDTQYF. The chain has TRBV30 and TRBJ2-3; D gene ambiguous. Trimming removed 2 bases at V and 2 bases at J, with 2 bases between. Germline-derived CDR1 and CDR2 are GTSNPN and SVGIG (reference sequence). The CDR3 contains 11 residues.

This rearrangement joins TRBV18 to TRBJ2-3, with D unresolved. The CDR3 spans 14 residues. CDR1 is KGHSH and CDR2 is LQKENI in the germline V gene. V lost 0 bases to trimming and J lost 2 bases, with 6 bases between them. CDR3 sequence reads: CASSPPVATDTQYF. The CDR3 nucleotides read TGTGCCAGCTCACCACCGGTGGCCACAGATACGCAGTATTTT.

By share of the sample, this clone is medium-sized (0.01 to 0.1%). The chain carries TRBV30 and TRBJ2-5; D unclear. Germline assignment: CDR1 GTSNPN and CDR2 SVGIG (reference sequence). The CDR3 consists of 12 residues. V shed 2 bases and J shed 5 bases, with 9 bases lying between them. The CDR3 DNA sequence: TGTGCCTGGAGTTCAGTTCGGGAGACCCAGTACTTC. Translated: CAWSSVRETQYF.

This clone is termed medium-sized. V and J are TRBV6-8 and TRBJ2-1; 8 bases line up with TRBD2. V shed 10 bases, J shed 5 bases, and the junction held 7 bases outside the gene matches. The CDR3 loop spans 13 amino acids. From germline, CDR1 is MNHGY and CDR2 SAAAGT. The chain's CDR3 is CAIRGAGDNEQFF. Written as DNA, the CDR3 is TGTGCCATCAGGGGAGCGGGAGACAATGAGCAGTTCTTC.

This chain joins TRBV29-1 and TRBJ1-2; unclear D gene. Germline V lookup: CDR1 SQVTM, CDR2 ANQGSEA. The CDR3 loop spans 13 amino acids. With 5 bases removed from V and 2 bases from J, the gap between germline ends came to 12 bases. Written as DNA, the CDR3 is TGCAGCGTTCCGTTCTACAGCAACTATGGCTACACCTTC. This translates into CSVPFYSNYGYTF.

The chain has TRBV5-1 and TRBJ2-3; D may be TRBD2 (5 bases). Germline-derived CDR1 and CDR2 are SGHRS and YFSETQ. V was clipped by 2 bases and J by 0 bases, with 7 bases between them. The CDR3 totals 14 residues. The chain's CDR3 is CASSLGLSTDTQYF. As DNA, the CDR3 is TGCGCCAGCAGCTTAGGACTCAGCACAGATACGCAGTATTTT.

This CDR3 is CASSARTGALLLAGGEQFF. The CDR3 coding sequence is TGTGCCAGTAGTGCCCGGACAGGGGCACTCCTACTAGCGGGAGGTGAGCAGTTCTTC. The chain couples TRBV19 to TRBJ2-1, with TRBD2 identical over 12 bases. The CDR3 runs to 19 residues. The junction had 20 bases not matched to a gene; V was cut back by 5 bases and J by 9 bases. Germline V gives CDR1 LNHDA, CDR2 SQIVND (reference sequence).

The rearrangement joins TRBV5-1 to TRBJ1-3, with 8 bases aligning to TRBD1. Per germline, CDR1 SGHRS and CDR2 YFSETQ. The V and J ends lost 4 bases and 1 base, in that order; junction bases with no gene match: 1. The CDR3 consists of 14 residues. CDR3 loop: CASSRQGSGNTIYF. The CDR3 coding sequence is TGCGCCAGCAGCCGACAGGGGTCTGGAAACACCATATATTTT.

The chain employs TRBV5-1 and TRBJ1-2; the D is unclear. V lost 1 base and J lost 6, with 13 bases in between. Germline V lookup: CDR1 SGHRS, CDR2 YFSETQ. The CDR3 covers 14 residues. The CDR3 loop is CASSLIAGSDGYTF. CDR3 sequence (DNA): TGCGCCAGCAGCTTGATCGCGGGCTCGGATGGCTACACCTTC. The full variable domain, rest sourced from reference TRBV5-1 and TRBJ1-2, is KAGVTQTPRYLIKTRGQQVTLSCSPISGHRSVSWYQQTPGQGLQFLFEYFSETQRNKGNFPGRFSGRQFSNSRSEMNVSTLELGDSALYLCASSLIAGSDGYTFGSGTRLTVV.

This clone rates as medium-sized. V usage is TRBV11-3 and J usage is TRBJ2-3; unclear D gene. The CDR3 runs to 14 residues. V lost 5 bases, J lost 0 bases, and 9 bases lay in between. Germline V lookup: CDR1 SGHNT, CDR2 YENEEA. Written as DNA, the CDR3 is TGTGCCAGCAGCGCCCTGGATAGCACAGATACGCAGTATTTT. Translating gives CASSALDSTDTQYF. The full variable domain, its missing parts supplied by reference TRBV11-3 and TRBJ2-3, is EAGVVQSPRYKIIEKKQPVAFWCNPISGHNTLYWYLQNLGQGPELLIRYENEEAVDDSQLPKDRFSAERLKGVDSTLKIQPAELGDSAVYLCASSALDSTDTQYFGPGTRLTVL.

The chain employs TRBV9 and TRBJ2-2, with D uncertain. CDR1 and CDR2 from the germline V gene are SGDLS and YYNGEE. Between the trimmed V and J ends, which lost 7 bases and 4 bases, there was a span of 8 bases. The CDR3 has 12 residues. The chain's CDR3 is CASQESTGELFF. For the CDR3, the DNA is TGTGCCAGCCAGGAGAGCACCGGGGAGCTGTTTTTT.

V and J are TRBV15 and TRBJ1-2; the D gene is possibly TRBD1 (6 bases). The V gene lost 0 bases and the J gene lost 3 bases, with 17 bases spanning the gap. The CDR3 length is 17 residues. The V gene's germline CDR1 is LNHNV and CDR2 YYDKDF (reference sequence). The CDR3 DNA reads TGTGCCACCAGCAGAGAGGGATCCCGACAGGAAGACTATGGCTACACCTTC. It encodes CATSREGSRQEDYGYTF. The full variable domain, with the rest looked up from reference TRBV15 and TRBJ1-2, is DAMVIQNPRYQVTQFGKPVTLSCSQTLNHNVMYWYQQKSSQAPKLLFHYYDKDFNNEADTPDNFQSRRPNTSFCFLDIRSPGLGDTAMYLCATSREGSRQEDYGYTFGSGTRLTVV.

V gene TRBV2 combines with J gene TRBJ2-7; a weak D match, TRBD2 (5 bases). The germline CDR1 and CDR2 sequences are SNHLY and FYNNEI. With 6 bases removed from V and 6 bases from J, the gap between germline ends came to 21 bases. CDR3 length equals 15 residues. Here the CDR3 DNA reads TGTGCCAGCAGCTCCCAGCGGATCTCACCCGGCGAGCAGTACTTC. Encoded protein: CASSSQRISPGEQYF. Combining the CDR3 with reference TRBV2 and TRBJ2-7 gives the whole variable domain EPEVTQTPSHQVTQMGQEVILRCVPISNHLYFYWYRQILGQKVEFLVSFYNNEISEKSEIFDDQFSVERPDGSNFTLKIRSTKLEDSAMYFCASSSQRISPGEQYFGPGTRLTVT.

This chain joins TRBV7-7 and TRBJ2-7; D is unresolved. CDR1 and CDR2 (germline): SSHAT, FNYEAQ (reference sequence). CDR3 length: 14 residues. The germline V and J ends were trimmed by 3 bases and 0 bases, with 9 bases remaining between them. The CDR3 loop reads CASSFGGPSYEQYF. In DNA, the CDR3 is TGTGCCAGCAGCTTCGGTGGTCCCTCCTACGAGCAGTACTTC.

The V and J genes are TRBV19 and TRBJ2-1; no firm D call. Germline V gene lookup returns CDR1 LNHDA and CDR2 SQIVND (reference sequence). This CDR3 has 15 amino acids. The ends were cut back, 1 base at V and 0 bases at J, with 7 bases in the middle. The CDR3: CASSIGRSSYNEQFF. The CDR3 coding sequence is TGTGCCAGTAGTATAGGGCGGAGCTCCTACAATGAGCAGTTCTTC.

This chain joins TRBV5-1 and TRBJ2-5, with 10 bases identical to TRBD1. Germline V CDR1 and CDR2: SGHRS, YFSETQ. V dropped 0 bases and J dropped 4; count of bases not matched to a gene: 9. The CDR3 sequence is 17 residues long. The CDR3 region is CASSLGSSDRGSETQYF. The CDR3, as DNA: TGCGCCAGCAGCTTGGGGTCATCGGACAGGGGGTCAGAGACCCAGTACTTC.

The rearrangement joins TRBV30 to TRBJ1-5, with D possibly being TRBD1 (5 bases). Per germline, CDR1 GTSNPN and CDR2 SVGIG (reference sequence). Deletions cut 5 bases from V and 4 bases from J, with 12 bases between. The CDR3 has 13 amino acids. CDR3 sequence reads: CAWGRQLNQPQHF. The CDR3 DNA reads TGTGCCTGGGGCCGACAGCTTAATCAGCCCCAGCATTTT.

In DNA form, the CDR3 reads TGTGCCAGCTCACCGGGACTAGCGGGAGGGCCCGGAAGCCCCGATGAGCAGTTCTTC. The encoded protein is CASSPGLAGGPGSPDEQFF. This sequence joins TRBV18 and TRBJ2-1, with 16 bases matching TRBD2. The germline CDR1 and CDR2 sequences are KGHSH and LQKENI. The V segment lost 3 bases and the J segment 8 bases; nucleotides outside the gene matches: 13. This CDR3 is 19 amino acids long.

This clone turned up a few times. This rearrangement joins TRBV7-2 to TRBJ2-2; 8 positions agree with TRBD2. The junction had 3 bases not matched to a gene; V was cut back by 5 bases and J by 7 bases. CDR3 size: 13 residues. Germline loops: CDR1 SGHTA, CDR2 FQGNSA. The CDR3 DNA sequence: TGTGCCAGCAGCCCAGGGACTAGCGGGGAGCTGTTTTTT. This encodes CASSPGTSGELFF. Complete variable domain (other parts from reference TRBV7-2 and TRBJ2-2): GAGVSQSPSNKVTEKGKDVELRCDPISGHTALYWYRQSLGQGLEFLIYFQGNSAPDKSGLPSDRFSAERTGGSVSTLTIQRTQQEDSAVYLCASSPGTSGELFFGEGSRLTVL.

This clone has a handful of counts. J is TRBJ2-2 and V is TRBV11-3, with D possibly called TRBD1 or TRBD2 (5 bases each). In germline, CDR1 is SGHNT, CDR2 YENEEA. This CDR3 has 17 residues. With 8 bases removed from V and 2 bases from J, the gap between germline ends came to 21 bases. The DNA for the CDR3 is TGTGCCAGCGTCCCAGCAGGGACCCAACTCAACACCGGGGAGCTGTTTTTT. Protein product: CASVPAGTQLNTGELFF. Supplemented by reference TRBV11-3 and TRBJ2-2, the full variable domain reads EAGVVQSPRYKIIEKKQPVAFWCNPISGHNTLYWYLQNLGQGPELLIRYENEEAVDDSQLPKDRFSAERLKGVDSTLKIQPAELGDSAVYLCASVPAGTQLNTGELFFGEGSRLTVL.

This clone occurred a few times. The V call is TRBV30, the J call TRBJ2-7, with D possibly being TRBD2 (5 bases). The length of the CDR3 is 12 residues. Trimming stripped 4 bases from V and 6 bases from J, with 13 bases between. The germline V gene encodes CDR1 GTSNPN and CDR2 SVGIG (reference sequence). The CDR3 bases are TGTGCCTGGACTCATAGTCGGGGCGAGCAGTACTTC. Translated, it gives CAWTHSRGEQYF.

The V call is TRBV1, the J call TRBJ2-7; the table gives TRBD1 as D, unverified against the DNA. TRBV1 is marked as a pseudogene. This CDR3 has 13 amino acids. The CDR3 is CASGQDRSYEQYF. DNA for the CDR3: TGCGCCAGCGGACAGGACCGATCCTACGAGCAGTACTTC.

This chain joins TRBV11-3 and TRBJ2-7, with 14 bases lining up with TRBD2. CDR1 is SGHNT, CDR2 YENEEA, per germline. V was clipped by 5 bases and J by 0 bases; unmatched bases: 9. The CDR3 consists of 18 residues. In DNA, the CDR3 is TGTGCCAGCAGCCCAGGGACTAGCGGGAGCACAAGCTCCTACGAGCAGTACTTC. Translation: CASSPGTSGSTSSYEQYF.

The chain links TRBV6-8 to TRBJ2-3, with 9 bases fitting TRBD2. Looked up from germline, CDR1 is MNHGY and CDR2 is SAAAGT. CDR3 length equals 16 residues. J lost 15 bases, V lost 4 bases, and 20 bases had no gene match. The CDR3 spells CASSLQLSGSVAGVYF. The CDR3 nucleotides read TGTGCCAGCAGTTTACAGCTTAGCGGGAGCGTCGCAGGCGTCTATTTT.

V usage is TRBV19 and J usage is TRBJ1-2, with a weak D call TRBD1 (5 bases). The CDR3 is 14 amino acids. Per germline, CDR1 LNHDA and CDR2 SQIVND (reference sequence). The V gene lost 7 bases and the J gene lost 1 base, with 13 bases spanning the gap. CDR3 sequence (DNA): TGTGCCAGTACCCTAAGTCAGGGTAACTATGGCTACACCTTC. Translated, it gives CASTLSQGNYGYTF.

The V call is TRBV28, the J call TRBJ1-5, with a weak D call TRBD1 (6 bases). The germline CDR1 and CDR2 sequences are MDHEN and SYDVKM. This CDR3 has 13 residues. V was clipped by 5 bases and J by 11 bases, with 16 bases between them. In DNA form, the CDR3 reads TGTGCCAGCAGTCAGGACAGAATCACAGCCCAGCATTTT. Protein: CASSQDRITAQHF.

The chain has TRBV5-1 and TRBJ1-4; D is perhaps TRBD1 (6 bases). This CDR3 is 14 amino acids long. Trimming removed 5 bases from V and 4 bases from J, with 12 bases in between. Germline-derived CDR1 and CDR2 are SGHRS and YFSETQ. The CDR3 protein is CASRGGAGNEKLFF. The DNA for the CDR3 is TGCGCCAGCAGGGGGGGGGCCGGTAATGAAAAACTGTTTTTT. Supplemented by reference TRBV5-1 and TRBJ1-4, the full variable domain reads KAGVTQTPRYLIKTRGQQVTLSCSPISGHRSVSWYQQTPGQGLQFLFEYFSETQRNKGNFPGRFSGRQFSNSRSEMNVSTLELGDSALYLCASRGGAGNEKLFFGSGTQLSVL.